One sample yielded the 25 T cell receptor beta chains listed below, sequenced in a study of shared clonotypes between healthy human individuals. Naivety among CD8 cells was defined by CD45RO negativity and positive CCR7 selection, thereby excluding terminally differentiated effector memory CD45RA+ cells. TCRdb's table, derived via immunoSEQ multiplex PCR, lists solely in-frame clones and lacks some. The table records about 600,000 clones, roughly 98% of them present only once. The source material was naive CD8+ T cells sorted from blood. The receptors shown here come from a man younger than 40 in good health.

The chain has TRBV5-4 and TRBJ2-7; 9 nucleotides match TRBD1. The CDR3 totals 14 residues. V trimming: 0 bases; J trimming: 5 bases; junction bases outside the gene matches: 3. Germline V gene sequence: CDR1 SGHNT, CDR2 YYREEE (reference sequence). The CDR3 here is CASSLGTGVDEQYF. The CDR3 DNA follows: TGTGCCAGCAGCTTGGGGACAGGGGTCGACGAGCAGTACTTC.

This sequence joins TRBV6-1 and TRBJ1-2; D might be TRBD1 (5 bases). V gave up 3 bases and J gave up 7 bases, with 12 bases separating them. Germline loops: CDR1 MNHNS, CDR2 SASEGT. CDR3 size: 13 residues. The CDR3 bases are TGTGCCAGCAGTGACGGGGCCCCCGGTGGCTACACCTTC. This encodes CASSDGAPGGYTF.

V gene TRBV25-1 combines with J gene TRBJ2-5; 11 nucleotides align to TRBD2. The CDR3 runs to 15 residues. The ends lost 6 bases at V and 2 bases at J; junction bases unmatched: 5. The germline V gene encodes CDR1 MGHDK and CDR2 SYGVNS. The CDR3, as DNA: TGTGCCAGCAGACCGGGACTAGCGGTACAAGAGACCCAGTACTTC. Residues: CASRPGLAVQETQYF.

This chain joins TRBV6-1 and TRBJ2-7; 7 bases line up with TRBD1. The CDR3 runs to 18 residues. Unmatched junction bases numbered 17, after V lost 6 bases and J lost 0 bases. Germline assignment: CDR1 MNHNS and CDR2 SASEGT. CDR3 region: CASRETGVPLLYSYEQYF. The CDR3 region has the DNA TGTGCCAGCAGAGAAACAGGGGTCCCCCTACTTTACTCCTACGAGCAGTACTTC.

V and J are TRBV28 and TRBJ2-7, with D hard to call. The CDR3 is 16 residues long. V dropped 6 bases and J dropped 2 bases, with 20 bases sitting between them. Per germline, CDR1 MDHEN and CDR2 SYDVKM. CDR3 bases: TGTGCCAGCAGCTTCCACCGCTCTGGGCCTCCCTACGAGCAGTACTTC. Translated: CASSFHRSGPPYEQYF.

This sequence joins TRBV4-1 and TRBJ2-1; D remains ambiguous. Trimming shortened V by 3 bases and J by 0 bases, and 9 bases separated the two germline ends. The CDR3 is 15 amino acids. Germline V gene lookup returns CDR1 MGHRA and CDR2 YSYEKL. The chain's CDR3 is CASSHRADSYNEQFF. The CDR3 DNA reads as TGCGCCAGCAGCCATCGGGCGGACTCCTACAATGAGCAGTTCTTC.

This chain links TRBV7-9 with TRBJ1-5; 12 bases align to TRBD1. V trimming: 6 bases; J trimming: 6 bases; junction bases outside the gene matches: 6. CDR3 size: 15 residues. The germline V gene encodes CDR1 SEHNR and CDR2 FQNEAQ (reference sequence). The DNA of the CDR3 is TGTGCCAGCAGTTCGGGACAGGGGGCCTTTCAGCCCCAGCATTTT. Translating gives CASSSGQGAFQPQHF.

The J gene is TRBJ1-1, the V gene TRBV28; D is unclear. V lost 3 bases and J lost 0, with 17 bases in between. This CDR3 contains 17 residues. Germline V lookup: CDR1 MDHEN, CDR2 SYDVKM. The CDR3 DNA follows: TGTGCCAGCAGTTTTGTAGGCGTCGCCGGAATGAACACTGAAGCTTTCTTT. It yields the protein CASSFVGVAGMNTEAFF. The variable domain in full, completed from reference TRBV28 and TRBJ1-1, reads DVKVTQSSRYLVKRTGEKVFLECVQDMDHENMFWYRQDPGLGLRLIYFSYDVKMKEKGDIPEGYSVSREKKERFSLILESASTNQTSMYLCASSFVGVAGMNTEAFFGQGTRLTVV.

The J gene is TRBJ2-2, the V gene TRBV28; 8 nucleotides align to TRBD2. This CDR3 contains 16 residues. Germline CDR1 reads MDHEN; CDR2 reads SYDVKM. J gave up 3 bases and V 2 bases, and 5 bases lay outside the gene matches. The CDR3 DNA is TGTGCCAGCAGTTTACTCACGGGAGGGGACACCGGGGAGCTGTTTTTT. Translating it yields CASSLLTGGDTGELFF.

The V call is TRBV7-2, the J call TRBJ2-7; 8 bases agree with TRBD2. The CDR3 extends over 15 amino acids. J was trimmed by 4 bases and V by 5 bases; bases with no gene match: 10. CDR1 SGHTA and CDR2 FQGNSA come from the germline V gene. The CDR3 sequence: CASSATSELRYEQYF. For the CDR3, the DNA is TGTGCCAGCAGCGCGACTAGCGAGCTACGGTACGAGCAGTACTTC.

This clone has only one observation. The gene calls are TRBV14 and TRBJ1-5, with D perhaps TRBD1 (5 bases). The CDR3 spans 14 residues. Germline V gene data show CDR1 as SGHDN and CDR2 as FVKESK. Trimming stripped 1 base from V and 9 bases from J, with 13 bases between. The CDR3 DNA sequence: TGTGCCAGCAGCCAAGGGGGGGAGGGACGGCCCCAGCATTTT. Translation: CASSQGGEGRPQHF.

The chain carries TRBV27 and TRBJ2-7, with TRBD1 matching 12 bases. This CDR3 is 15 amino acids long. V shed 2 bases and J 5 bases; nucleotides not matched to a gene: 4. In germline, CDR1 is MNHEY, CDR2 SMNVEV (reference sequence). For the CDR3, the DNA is TGTGCCAGCAGTTTAGGGACAGGGGGCAGGAACGAGCAGTACTTC. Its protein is CASSLGTGGRNEQYF.

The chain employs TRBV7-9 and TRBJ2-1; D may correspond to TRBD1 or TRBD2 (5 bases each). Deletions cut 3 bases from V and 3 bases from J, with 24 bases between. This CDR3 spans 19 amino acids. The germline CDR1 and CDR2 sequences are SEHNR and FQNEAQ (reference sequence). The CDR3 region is CASSFPGPPKPRHYNEQFF. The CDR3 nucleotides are TGTGCCAGCAGCTTCCCGGGACCCCCTAAACCCCGGCACTACAATGAGCAGTTCTTC.

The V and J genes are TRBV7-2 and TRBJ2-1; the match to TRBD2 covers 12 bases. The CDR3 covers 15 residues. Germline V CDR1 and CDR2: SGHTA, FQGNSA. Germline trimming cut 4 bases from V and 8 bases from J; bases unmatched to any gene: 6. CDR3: CASSWTSGINYEQFF. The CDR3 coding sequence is TGTGCCAGCAGCTGGACTAGCGGGATCAACTATGAGCAGTTCTTC.

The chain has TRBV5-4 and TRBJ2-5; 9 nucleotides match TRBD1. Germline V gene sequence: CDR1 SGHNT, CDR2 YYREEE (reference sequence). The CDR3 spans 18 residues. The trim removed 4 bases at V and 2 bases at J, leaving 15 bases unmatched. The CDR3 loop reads CASSPGQGSPFDQETQYF. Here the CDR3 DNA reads TGTGCCAGCAGCCCCGGACAGGGGTCCCCCTTCGATCAAGAGACCCAGTACTTC.

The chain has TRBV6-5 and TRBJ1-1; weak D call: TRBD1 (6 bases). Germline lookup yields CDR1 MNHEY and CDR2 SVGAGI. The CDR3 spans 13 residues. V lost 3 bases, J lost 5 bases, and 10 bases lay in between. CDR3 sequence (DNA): TGTGCCAGCAGTTATAAGGGGGGGACTGAAGCTTTCTTT. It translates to CASSYKGGTEAFF.

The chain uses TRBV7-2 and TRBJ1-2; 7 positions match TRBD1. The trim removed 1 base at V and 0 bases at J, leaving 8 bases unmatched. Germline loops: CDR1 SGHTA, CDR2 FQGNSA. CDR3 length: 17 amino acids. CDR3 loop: CASSLVSGQLTNYGYTF. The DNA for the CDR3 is TGTGCCAGCAGCTTAGTGTCGGGACAGCTCACTAACTATGGCTACACCTTC. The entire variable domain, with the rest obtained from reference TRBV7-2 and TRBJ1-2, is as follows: GAGVSQSPSNKVTEKGKDVELRCDPISGHTALYWYRQSLGQGLEFLIYFQGNSAPDKSGLPSDRFSAERTGGSVSTLTIQRTQQEDSAVYLCASSLVSGQLTNYGYTFGSGTRLTVV.

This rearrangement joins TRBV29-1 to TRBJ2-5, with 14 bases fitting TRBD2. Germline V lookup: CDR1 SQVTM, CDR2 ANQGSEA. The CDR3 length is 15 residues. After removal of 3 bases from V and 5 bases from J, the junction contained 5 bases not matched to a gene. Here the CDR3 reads CSVDGLAGGEETQYF. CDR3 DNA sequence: TGCAGCGTTGACGGACTAGCGGGAGGTGAGGAGACCCAGTACTTC. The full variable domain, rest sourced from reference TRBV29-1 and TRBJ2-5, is SAVISQKPSRDICQRGTSLTIQCQVDSQVTMMFWYRQQPGQSLTLIATANQGSEATYESGFVIDKFPISRPNLTFSTLTVSNMSPEDSSIYLCSVDGLAGGEETQYFGPGTRLLVL.

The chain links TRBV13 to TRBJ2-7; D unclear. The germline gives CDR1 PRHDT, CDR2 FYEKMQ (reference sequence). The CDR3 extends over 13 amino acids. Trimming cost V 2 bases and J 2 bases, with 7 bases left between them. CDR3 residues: CASSLKRTYEQYF. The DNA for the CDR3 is TGTGCCAGCAGCTTAAAGCGAACCTACGAGCAGTACTTC. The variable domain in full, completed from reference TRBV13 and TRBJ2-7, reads AAGVIQSPRHLIKEKRETATLKCYPIPRHDTVYWYQQGPGQDPQFLISFYEKMQSDKGSIPDRFSAQQFSDYHSELNMSSLELGDSALYFCASSLKRTYEQYFGPGTRLTVT.

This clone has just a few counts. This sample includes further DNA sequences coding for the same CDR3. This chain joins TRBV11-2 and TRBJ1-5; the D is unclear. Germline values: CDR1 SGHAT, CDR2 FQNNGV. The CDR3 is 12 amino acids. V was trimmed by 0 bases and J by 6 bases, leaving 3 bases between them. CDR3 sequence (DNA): TGTGCCAGCAGCTTAGACGGTCAGCCCCAGCATTTT. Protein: CASSLDGQPQHF.

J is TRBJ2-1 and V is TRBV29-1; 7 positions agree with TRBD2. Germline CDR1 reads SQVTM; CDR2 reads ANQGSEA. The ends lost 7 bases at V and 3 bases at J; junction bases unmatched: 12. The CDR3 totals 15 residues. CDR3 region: CSGRLAARDYNEQFF. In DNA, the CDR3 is TGCAGCGGGCGTCTAGCGGCAAGAGACTACAATGAGCAGTTCTTC.

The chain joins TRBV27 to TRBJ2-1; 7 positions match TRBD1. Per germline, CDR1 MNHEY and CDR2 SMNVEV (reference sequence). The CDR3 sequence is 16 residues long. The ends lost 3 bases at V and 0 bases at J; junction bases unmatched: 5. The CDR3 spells CASSFRGQSSYNEQFF. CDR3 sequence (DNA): TGTGCCAGCAGTTTTAGGGGACAGAGCTCCTACAATGAGCAGTTCTTC.

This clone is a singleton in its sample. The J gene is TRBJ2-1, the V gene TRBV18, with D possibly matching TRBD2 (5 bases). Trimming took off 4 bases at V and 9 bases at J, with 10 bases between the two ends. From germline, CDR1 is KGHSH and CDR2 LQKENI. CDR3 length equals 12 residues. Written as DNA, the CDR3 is TGTGCCAGCTCACTTACTAGTGGTGAGCAGTTCTTC. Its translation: CASSLTSGEQFF.

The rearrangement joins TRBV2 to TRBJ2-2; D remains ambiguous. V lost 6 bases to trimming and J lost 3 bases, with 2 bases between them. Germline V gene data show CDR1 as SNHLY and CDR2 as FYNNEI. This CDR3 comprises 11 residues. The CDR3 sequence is CASRYTGELFF. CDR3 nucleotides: TGTGCCAGCAGGTACACCGGGGAGCTGTTTTTT.

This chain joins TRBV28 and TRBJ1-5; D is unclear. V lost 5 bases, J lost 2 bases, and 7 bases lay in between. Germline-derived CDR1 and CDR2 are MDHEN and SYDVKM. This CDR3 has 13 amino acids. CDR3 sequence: CASSPDGNQPQHF. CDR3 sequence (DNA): TGTGCCAGCAGTCCGGACGGCAATCAGCCCCAGCATTTT.